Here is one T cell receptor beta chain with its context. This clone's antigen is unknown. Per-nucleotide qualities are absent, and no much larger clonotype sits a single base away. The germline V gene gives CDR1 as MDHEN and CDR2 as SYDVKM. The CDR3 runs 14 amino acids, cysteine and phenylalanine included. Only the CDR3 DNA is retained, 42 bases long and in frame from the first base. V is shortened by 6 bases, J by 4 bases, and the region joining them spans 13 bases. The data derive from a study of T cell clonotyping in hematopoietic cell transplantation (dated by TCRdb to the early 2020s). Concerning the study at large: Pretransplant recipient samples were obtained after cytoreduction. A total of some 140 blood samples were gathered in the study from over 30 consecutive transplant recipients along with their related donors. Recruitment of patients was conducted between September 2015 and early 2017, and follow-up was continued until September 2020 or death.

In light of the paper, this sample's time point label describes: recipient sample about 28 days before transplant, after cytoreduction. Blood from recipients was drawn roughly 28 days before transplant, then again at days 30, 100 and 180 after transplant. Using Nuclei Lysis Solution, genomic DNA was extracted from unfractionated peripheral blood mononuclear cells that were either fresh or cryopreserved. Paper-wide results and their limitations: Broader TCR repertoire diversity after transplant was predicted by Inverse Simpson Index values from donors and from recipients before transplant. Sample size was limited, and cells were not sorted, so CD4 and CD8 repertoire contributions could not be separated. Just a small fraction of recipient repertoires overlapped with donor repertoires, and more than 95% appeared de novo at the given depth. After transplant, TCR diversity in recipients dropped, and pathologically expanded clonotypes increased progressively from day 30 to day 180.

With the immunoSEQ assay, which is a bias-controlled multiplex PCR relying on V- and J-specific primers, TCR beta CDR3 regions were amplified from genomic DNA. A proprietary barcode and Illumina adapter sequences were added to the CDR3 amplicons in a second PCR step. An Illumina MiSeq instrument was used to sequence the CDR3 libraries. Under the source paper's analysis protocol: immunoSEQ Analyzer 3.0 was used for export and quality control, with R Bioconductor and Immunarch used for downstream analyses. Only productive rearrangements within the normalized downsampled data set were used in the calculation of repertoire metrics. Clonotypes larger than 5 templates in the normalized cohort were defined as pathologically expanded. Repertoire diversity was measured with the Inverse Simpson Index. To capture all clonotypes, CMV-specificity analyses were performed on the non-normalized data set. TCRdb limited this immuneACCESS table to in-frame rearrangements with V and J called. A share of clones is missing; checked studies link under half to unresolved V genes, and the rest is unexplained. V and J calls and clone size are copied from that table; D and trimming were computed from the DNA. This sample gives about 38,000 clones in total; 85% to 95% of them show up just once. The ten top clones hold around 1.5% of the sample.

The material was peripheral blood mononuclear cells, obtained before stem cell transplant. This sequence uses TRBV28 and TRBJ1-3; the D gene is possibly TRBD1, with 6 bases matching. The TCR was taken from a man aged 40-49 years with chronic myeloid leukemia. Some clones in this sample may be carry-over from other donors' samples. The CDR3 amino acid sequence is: CASRQGAGGNTIYF. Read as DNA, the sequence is TGTGCCAGCAGACAGGGAGCAGGAGGAAACACCATATATTTT.